This TCR beta chain emerged from a study of identical twins. Study-level results: Cross-sectional statistics underpinned the conclusions; the same donors were not followed. Out-of-frame alpha sequences shared by twins showed excess low generation probability.

Healthy Caucasian donors formed the entire cohort. This clonotype has at least ten counts. Its specificity is not known. Addition of a universal primer site occurred through template switching, and cDNA carried unique molecular identifiers. TCRdb independently ran MiXCR on the 5' RACE reads; one entry per CDR3 protein. The sample lists 410,000 or so distinct CDR3 sequences, roughly 18% occurring once. Germline V gene sequence: CDR1 DFQATT, CDR2 SNEGSKA (reference sequence). Losses at the gene ends were 1 base for V and 6 bases for J; bases not matched to a gene: 0. This CDR3 region has 13 residues. The sequence came from a man over 45 in good health. The sample taken for sequencing was naive T cells sorted from blood. The chain carries TRBV20-1 and TRBJ2-7; 13 bases are a match to TRBD2. The CDR3 DNA reads TGCAGTGCTAGAGGGACTAGCGGGGGCGAGCAGTACTTC. Its translation is CSARGTSGGEQYF.